Below, 24 T cell receptor beta chains from the same sample are listed, as sequenced in a study of response to subunit inactivated influenza vaccine. TCRdb recomputed calls from the RT-PCR reads with MiXCR, one row per CDR3 protein. Of around 760,000 distinct CDR3 sequences listed, approximately 15% are singletons. Material: PBMCs from blood, obtained 14 days before vaccination. The receptors were gathered from a man aged 45-65 years who received an inactivated influenza vaccine.

This clonotype was found a few times. This chain joins TRBV3-1 and TRBJ1-1; no firm D call. CDR3 size: 13 residues. CDR1 and CDR2 from the germline V gene are LGHDT and YNNKEL (reference sequence). Trimming pared 0 bases from V and 7 bases from J, leaving 9 bases between. This chain's CDR3 is CASSQDAPGEAFF. The DNA for the CDR3 is TGTGCCAGCAGCCAAGACGCGCCGGGTGAAGCTTTCTTT.

The rearrangement links TRBV2 to TRBJ2-6; no firm D call. This CDR3 region has 15 residues. Trimming shortened V by 7 bases and J by 0 bases, and 10 bases separated the two germline ends. The germline gives CDR1 SNHLY, CDR2 FYNNEI. The CDR3 nucleotides are TGTGCCAGCACCCGGCGGCCCTCTGGGGCCAACGTCCTGACTTTC. Its translation is CASTRRPSGANVLTF.

The sample holds a few counts of this clonotype. The rearrangement joins TRBV3-1 to TRBJ2-2, with TRBD2 as a possible D gene (6 bases). V shed 1 base and J shed 5 bases, with 14 bases lying between them. Germline values: CDR1 LGHDT, CDR2 YNNKEL (reference sequence). The CDR3 has 16 amino acids. CDR3 in amino acids: CASSQAGLLLTGELFF. CDR3 nucleotide sequence: TGTGCCAGCAGCCAAGCGGGACTCCTTTTGACCGGGGAGCTGTTTTTT.

The rearrangement joins TRBV20-1 to TRBJ1-5, with 7 positions matching TRBD1. V lost 5 bases to trimming and J lost 6 bases; unmatched junction nucleotides: 16. CDR1 and CDR2 (germline): DFQATT, SNEGSKA (reference sequence). This CDR3 contains 16 residues. CDR3 nucleotide sequence: TGCAGTGCTCCCTCGCTAGGCAGGGGGGCGGGTCAGCCCCAGCATTTT. Protein product: CSAPSLGRGAGQPQHF.

The chain has TRBV6-1 and TRBJ2-2, with D perhaps TRBD1 (6 bases). The CDR3 is made up of 16 amino acids. The germline V gene has CDR1 MNHNS and CDR2 SASEGT. V was shortened by 6 bases and J by 7 bases, with 21 bases between the two germline ends. The CDR3 loop reads CASRSPRWGPGGELFF. The DNA for the CDR3 is TGTGCCAGCAGATCCCCTCGGTGGGGGCCTGGCGGGGAGCTGTTTTTT.

The chain recombines TRBV4-3 with TRBJ2-2, with 11 bases lining up with TRBD1. The CDR3 totals 18 residues. In germline, CDR1 is LGHNA, CDR2 YSLEER. With V trimmed by 5 bases and J by 4 bases, 12 bases remained unmatched. CDR3 region: CASSYQDRGRFSTGELFF. The CDR3 DNA is TGCGCCAGCAGCTATCAGGACAGGGGGCGCTTCAGCACCGGGGAGCTGTTTTTT.

The genes are TRBV10-2 and TRBJ1-1; D ambiguous. The CDR3 consists of 14 residues. The germline V and J ends were trimmed by 0 bases and 1 base, with 6 bases remaining between them. Germline lookup yields CDR1 WSHSY and CDR2 SAAADI. The CDR3 DNA sequence: TGCGCCAGCAGTGAGTCACGGGCGAACACTGAAGCTTTCTTT. It specifies CASSESRANTEAFF.

The chain uses TRBV6-2 or TRBV6-3 and TRBJ2-7; weak D call: TRBD2 (5 bases). The CDR3 contains 16 residues. Trimming removed 4 bases at V and 1 base at J, with 17 bases between. Per germline, CDR1 MNHEY and CDR2 SVGEGT. CDR3 region: CASSSGLVWVSYEQYF. CDR3 in DNA: TGTGCCAGCAGTTCAGGACTTGTCTGGGTGTCCTACGAGCAGTACTTC.

A few counts support this clonotype. As DNA, the CDR3 is TGCAGTGCAGTAGGACAGGGGGCGGGCGGGGAGCTGTTTTTT. Translation gives CSAVGQGAGGELFF. The J gene is TRBJ2-2, the V gene TRBV20-1; 11 bases match TRBD1. Unmatched junction bases numbered 7, after V lost 6 bases and J lost 7 bases. This CDR3 region has 14 residues. CDR1 DFQATT and CDR2 SNEGSKA come from the germline V gene (reference sequence).

There are a few counts of this clonotype. J is TRBJ2-3 and V is TRBV30, with 11 positions matching TRBD2. After removal of 0 bases from V and 5 bases from J, the junction contained 4 bases not matched to a gene. There are 15 residues in the CDR3. CDR1 is GTSNPN, CDR2 SVGIG, per germline (reference sequence). The CDR3 coding sequence is TGTGCCTGGAGTGTAGGTCTAGCGGGAGGAGATACGCAGTATTTT. Encoded protein: CAWSVGLAGGDTQYF.

The V and J genes are TRBV2 and TRBJ2-7; TRBD2 aligns across 9 bases. CDR1 and CDR2 (germline): SNHLY, FYNNEI. The CDR3 contains 15 residues. V gave up 1 base and J gave up 4 bases; unmatched junction bases: 5. The CDR3: CASSEEIAGVYEQYF. The CDR3 DNA reads as TGTGCCAGCAGTGAAGAAATAGCGGGAGTGTACGAGCAGTACTTC. The whole variable domain, filled in from reference TRBV2 and TRBJ2-7, reads EPEVTQTPSHQVTQMGQEVILRCVPISNHLYFYWYRQILGQKVEFLVSFYNNEISEKSEIFDDQFSVERPDGSNFTLKIRSTKLEDSAMYFCASSEEIAGVYEQYFGPGTRLTVT.

CDR3 sequence reads: CASSQDGLGVNEQFF. The DNA for the CDR3 is TGCGCCAGCAGCCAAGATGGGTTAGGGGTAAATGAGCAGTTCTTC. The chain employs TRBV4-3 and TRBJ2-1; tentatively, D is TRBD1 (5 bases). Trimming removed 0 bases at V and 7 bases at J, with 13 bases between. Germline values: CDR1 LGHNA, CDR2 YSLEER. The CDR3 is made up of 15 amino acids.

This clonotype appeared a few times. The chain couples TRBV20-1 to TRBJ1-1; 8 bases map to TRBD1. V was pared by 7 bases and J by 2 bases, with 6 bases of the junction left unmatched. The CDR3 length is 13 residues. Germline values: CDR1 DFQATT, CDR2 SNEGSKA (reference sequence). CDR3 residues: CSGIRGRNTEAFF. DNA for the CDR3: TGCAGTGGTATCAGGGGGCGCAACACTGAAGCTTTCTTT.

This clonotype was picked up many times. V gene TRBV12-3 or TRBV12-4 combines with J gene TRBJ2-1; 16 nucleotides match TRBD2. Germline trimming cut 5 bases from V and 5 bases from J; bases unmatched to any gene: 3. The CDR3 runs 16 residues. The CDR3 sequence is CASSGGLAGGDNEQFF. The CDR3 DNA follows: TGTGCCAGCAGTGGGGGACTAGCGGGAGGGGACAATGAGCAGTTCTTC.

The sample holds a few counts of this clonotype. The gene calls are TRBV20-1 and TRBJ2-7, with TRBD2 matching 8 bases. The CDR3 contains 14 residues. J gave up 3 bases and V 5 bases, and 9 bases lay outside the gene matches. The V gene's germline CDR1 is DFQATT and CDR2 SNEGSKA (reference sequence). In DNA form, the CDR3 reads TGCAGTGCTGTCACACTAGCGGCTCTCTACGAGCAGTACTTC. Translated: CSAVTLAALYEQYF.

The chain has TRBV18 and TRBJ2-7, with 13 bases lining up with TRBD2. Germline V gives CDR1 KGHSH, CDR2 LQKENI. Unmatched junction bases numbered 10, after V lost 5 bases and J lost 6 bases. This CDR3 is 16 amino acids long. CDR3 in amino acids: CASSSSLAGGPGEQYF. CDR3 DNA: TGTGCCAGCTCATCTTCACTAGCGGGAGGGCCGGGCGAGCAGTACTTC.

Turning to this clonotype: It may be a read error: a sequence one base away is much more abundant. This chain links TRBV9 with TRBJ2-3, with D perhaps matching TRBD1 (6 bases). CDR1 and CDR2 from the germline V gene are SGDLS and YYNGEE. There are 13 residues in the CDR3. V lost 5 bases and J lost 4, with 11 bases in between. The CDR3 DNA reads as TGTGCCAGCAGAGTCCGACAGGCAGATACGCAGTATTTT. Translating it yields CASRVRQADTQYF.

This clonotype was observed a few times. A junction boundary mismatches the germline segment, possibly from a read error. The V gene is TRBV7-7, the J gene TRBJ1-1; no reliable D call. CDR3 length: 16 amino acids. Germline CDR1 is SSHAT and CDR2 is FNYEAQ (reference sequence). CDR3 protein: CASSLSSSRRYSEAFF. The CDR3 DNA sequence: TGTGCTAGCAGCTTATCCAGTAGTCGTCGGTACTCTGAAGCTTTCTTT.

The chain employs TRBV5-1 and TRBJ2-3, with 12 nucleotides matching TRBD2. In germline, CDR1 is SGHRS, CDR2 YFSETQ. The V and J ends lost 1 base and 2 bases, in that order; junction bases with no gene match: 8. CDR3 size: 18 residues. CDR3 residues: CASSLSLTSGSPTDTQYF. The CDR3 bases are TGCGCCAGCAGCTTGAGTCTGACTAGCGGGAGTCCCACAGATACGCAGTATTTT.

This clonotype appeared many times. The V and J genes are TRBV7-9 and TRBJ2-7, with no clear D. The germline CDR1 and CDR2 sequences are SEHNR and FQNEAQ (reference sequence). The CDR3 covers 13 residues. V was pared by 5 bases and J by 4 bases, with 12 bases between. CDR3 region: CASSPPSRYEQYF. The CDR3 DNA reads TGTGCCAGCAGCCCCCCCTCGAGATACGAGCAGTACTTC. Variable domain in full (rest from reference TRBV7-9 and TRBJ2-7): DTGVSQNPRHKITKRGQNVTFRCDPISEHNRLYWYRQTLGQGPEFLTYFQNEAQLEKSRLLSDRFSAERPKGSFSTLEIQRTEQGDSAMYLCASSPPSRYEQYFGPGTRLTVT.

V gene TRBV4-3 combines with J gene TRBJ2-5; 11 bases line up with TRBD2. Trimming took 3 bases from V and 8 from J; bases not matched to a gene: 14. The germline gives CDR1 LGHNA, CDR2 YSLEER. This CDR3 has 17 amino acids. CDR3 loop: CASSQATSGTIQGTQYF. CDR3 bases: TGCGCCAGCAGCCAGGCGACTAGCGGGACTATTCAAGGTACCCAGTACTTC.

This clonotype was seen only a few times. This rearrangement joins TRBV10-3 to TRBJ1-2; 8 bases fit TRBD1. CDR1 is ENHRY, CDR2 SYGVKD, per germline. There are 14 residues in the CDR3. Unmatched junction bases numbered 13, after V lost 6 bases and J lost 10 bases. The CDR3 loop reads CAIRTGQGAMHYTF. The CDR3 region has the DNA TGTGCCATCAGAACCGGACAGGGCGCTATGCACTACACCTTC.

As DNA, the CDR3 is TGTGCCATCAGTGATACAGGGGGGGGGAGAACTGAAGCTTTCTTT. This sequence encodes CAISDTGGGRTEAFF. V gene TRBV10-3 combines with J gene TRBJ1-1; 8 positions agree with TRBD1. The CDR3 has 15 amino acids. CDR1 and CDR2 from the germline V gene are ENHRY and SYGVKD. The V segment lost 3 bases and the J segment 5 bases; nucleotides outside the gene matches: 8.

This clonotype was seen a few times. The junction departs from the called germline gene at one end, perhaps through a read error. This chain joins TRBV7-2 and TRBJ1-3; D call uncertain. Germline CDR1 is SGHTA and CDR2 is FQGNSA. CDR3 length: 16 amino acids. The CDR3: CASSLVFSGAGNTIYF. The DNA for the CDR3 is TGTGCCAGCAGCTTAGTATTTTCCGGAGCTGGGAACACCATATATTTT.